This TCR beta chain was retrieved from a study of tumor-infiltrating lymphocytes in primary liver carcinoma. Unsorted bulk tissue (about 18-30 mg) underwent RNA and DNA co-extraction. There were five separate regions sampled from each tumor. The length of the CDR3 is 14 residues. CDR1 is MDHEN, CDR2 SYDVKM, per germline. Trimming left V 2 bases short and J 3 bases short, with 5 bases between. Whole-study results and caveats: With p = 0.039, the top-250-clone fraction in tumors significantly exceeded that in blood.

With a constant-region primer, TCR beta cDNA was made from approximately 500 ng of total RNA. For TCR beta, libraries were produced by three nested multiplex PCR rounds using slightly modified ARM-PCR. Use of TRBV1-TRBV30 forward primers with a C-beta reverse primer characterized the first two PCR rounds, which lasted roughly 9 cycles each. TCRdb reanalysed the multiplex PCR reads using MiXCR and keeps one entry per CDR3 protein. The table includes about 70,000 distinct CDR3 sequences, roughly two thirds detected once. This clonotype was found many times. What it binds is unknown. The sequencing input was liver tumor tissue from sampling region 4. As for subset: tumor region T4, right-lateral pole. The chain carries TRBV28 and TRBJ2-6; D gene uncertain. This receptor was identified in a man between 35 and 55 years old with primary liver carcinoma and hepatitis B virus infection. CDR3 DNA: TGTGCCAGCAGTTTAGGGTATGGGGCCAACGTCCTGACTTTC. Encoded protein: CASSLGYGANVLTF. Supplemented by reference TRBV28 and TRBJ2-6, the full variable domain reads DVKVTQSSRYLVKRTGEKVFLECVQDMDHENMFWYRQDPGLGLRLIYFSYDVKMKEKGDIPEGYSVSREKKERFSLILESASTNQTSMYLCASSLGYGANVLTFGAGSRLTVL.